Presented here are 20 T cell receptor beta chains from one specimen sequenced in a study of blood T cell repertoires in COVID-19. The repertoire was sequenced with immunoSEQ multiplex PCR; TCRdb's copy has only in-frame clones and lacks some. Among 25,000 to 30,000 clones listed, 70% to 85% were seen once. Specimen: peripheral blood. The receptor source for this set is an elderly man with active or convalescent COVID-19.

The J gene is TRBJ2-1, the V gene TRBV5-8, with 11 bases matching TRBD2. Per the germline V gene, CDR1 is SGHTS and CDR2 is YDEGEE. CDR3 size: 14 residues. V gave up 3 bases and J gave up 7 bases; unmatched junction bases: 3. CDR3 sequence (DNA): TGTGCCAGCAGCTGGACTAGCGGGTTAAATGAGCAGTTCTTC. Translated: CASSWTSGLNEQFF.

This sequence joins TRBV7-8 and TRBJ1-1; D remains unclear. V was trimmed by 0 bases and J by 10 bases, leaving 9 bases between them. CDR1 SGHVS and CDR2 FQNEAQ come from the germline V gene. This CDR3 comprises 12 residues. This chain's CDR3 is CASSLALAGAFF. CDR3 coding DNA: TGTGCCAGCAGCTTAGCGCTGGCAGGAGCTTTCTTT.

The chain recombines TRBV7-2 with TRBJ2-2, with D unclear. The CDR3 is 15 residues long. V dropped 2 bases and J dropped 4 bases, with 11 bases sitting between them. Germline V gene lookup returns CDR1 SGHTA and CDR2 FQGNSA. The CDR3 nucleotides are TGTGCCAGCAGCTTAAGGATTACGGGCACCGGGGAGCTGTTTTTT. Translated: CASSLRITGTGELFF.

The chain couples TRBV27 to TRBJ1-3; D gene unclear. V lost 3 bases to trimming and J lost 0 bases, with 6 bases between them. CDR3 length equals 14 residues. Germline-derived CDR1 and CDR2 are MNHEY and SMNVEV (reference sequence). The CDR3 loop is CASSLSVSGNTIYF. The CDR3 nucleotides are TGTGCCAGCAGTTTGTCAGTCTCTGGAAACACCATATATTTT.

In its sample, this clone was seen once. The chain combines TRBV27 with TRBJ1-1; the match to TRBD1 covers 7 bases. The CDR3 is 14 amino acids. J was trimmed by 4 bases and V by 5 bases; bases with no gene match: 7. From germline, CDR1 is MNHEY and CDR2 SMNVEV (reference sequence). In DNA form, the CDR3 reads TGTGCCAGCAGTCCGCACAGGGGAGCCACTGAAGCTTTCTTT. This codes for CASSPHRGATEAFF.

This chain joins TRBV19 and TRBJ1-3, with D maybe TRBD1 (6 bases). V was cut by 5 bases and J by 4 bases, with 12 bases left in between. This CDR3 is 14 amino acids long. Germline-derived CDR1 and CDR2 are LNHDA and SQIVND (reference sequence). In DNA form, the CDR3 reads TGTGCCAGTAGTCAACAGGGATACGGAAACACCATATATTTT. It yields the protein CASSQQGYGNTIYF.

This clone occurred a few times. V gene TRBV7-9 combines with J gene TRBJ1-2; D is unresolved. Looked up from germline, CDR1 is SEHNR and CDR2 is FQNEAQ (reference sequence). The CDR3 is 11 amino acids. The ends were cut back, 4 bases at V and 2 bases at J, with 2 bases in the middle. For the CDR3, the DNA is TGTGCCAGCAGCTCAAACTATGGCTACACCTTC. This encodes CASSSNYGYTF.

The rearrangement links TRBV19 to TRBJ2-2; 9 positions match TRBD1. V gave up 1 base and J gave up 2 bases; unmatched junction bases: 8. Germline CDR1 is LNHDA and CDR2 is SQIVND (reference sequence). The CDR3 covers 18 residues. CDR3 residues: CASSIVTGGFDNTGELFF. The CDR3 DNA is TGTGCCAGTAGTATAGTCACAGGGGGCTTTGATAACACCGGGGAGCTGTTTTTT.

The chain combines TRBV27 with TRBJ1-1, with TRBD1 matching over 7 bases. The ends lost 11 bases at V and 1 base at J; junction bases unmatched: 13. The CDR3 is 15 residues long. Germline V gene sequence: CDR1 MNHEY, CDR2 SMNVEV (reference sequence). The CDR3 nucleotides read TGTGCCTCCTCAGCAGGGGGAGAGGGGAACACTGAAGCTTTCTTT. Amino acids: CASSAGGEGNTEAFF.

The rearrangement joins TRBV2 to TRBJ2-3, with D possibly matching TRBD2 (6 bases). Germline lookup yields CDR1 SNHLY and CDR2 FYNNEI. V was trimmed by 4 bases and J by 3 bases, leaving 14 bases between them. The CDR3 totals 15 residues. Written as DNA, the CDR3 is TGTGCCAGCAGTGCCCTGCTGGGAGGAACAGATACGCAGTATTTT. Encoded protein: CASSALLGGTDTQYF.

A single count supports this clone. The chain carries TRBV2 and TRBJ1-4; tentative D call: TRBD1 (6 bases). This CDR3 is built from 16 residues. V was cut by 7 bases and J by 2 bases, with 17 bases left in between. Germline values: CDR1 SNHLY, CDR2 FYNNEI. The CDR3: CASTPGTQATNEKLFF. CDR3 DNA: TGTGCCAGCACCCCCGGGACACAAGCCACTAATGAAAAACTGTTTTTT.

The chain carries TRBV19 and TRBJ1-5; 9 nucleotides agree with TRBD1. After removal of 6 bases from V and 2 bases from J, the junction contained 5 bases not matched to a gene. This CDR3 region has 15 residues. Per germline, CDR1 LNHDA and CDR2 SQIVND (reference sequence). CDR3 nucleotides: TGTGCCAGTAGGAGGGACAGGGACGGCAATCAGCCCCAGCATTTT. It specifies CASRRDRDGNQPQHF.

This chain connects TRBV2 to TRBJ2-5; D unclear. This CDR3 contains 12 residues. Looked up from germline, CDR1 is SNHLY and CDR2 is FYNNEI. The V and J ends lost 4 bases and 7 bases respectively, with 10 bases between them. The chain's CDR3 is CASSVQVGTQYF. The CDR3 nucleotides read TGTGCCAGCAGTGTCCAGGTGGGGACCCAGTACTTC. Combining the CDR3 with reference TRBV2 and TRBJ2-5 gives the whole variable domain EPEVTQTPSHQVTQMGQEVILRCVPISNHLYFYWYRQILGQKVEFLVSFYNNEISEKSEIFDDQFSVERPDGSNFTLKIRSTKLEDSAMYFCASSVQVGTQYFGPGTRLLVL.

In this sample, this clone turned up a few times. V gene TRBV28 combines with J gene TRBJ2-7; possibly TRBD2 for D (6 bases). V was clipped by 8 bases and J by 6 bases, with 17 bases between them. The CDR3 spans 13 residues. Germline assignment: CDR1 MDHEN and CDR2 SYDVKM. CDR3 DNA: TGTGCCAGCGGAACACGGGGGAGAAGCGAGCAGTACTTC. Translated: CASGTRGRSEQYF.

This clone has only a few counts. The chain combines TRBV3-1 (or the pseudogene TRBV3-2) with TRBJ1-3; 9 bases agree with TRBD1. The CDR3 sequence is 16 residues long. Per germline, CDR1 LGHDT and CDR2 YNNKEL (reference sequence). Trimming took 2 bases from V and 3 from J; bases not matched to a gene: 5. Written as DNA, the CDR3 is TGTGCCAGCAGCCAACCGTCGGGACAGGGTGGAAACACCATATATTTT. Translated, it gives CASSQPSGQGGNTIYF.

The chain joins TRBV5-4 to TRBJ2-5; maybe TRBD2 (7 bases). There are 14 residues in the CDR3. Germline V lookup: CDR1 SGHNT, CDR2 YYREEE (reference sequence). Trimming pared 2 bases from V and 4 bases from J, leaving 12 bases between. The DNA for the CDR3 is TGTGCCAGCAGCTTCGAGGGGGAGGGAGAGACCCAGTACTTC. This sequence encodes CASSFEGEGETQYF.

This chain joins TRBV20-1 and TRBJ1-5; the match to TRBD1 covers 7 bases. V shed 3 bases, J shed 4 bases, and the junction held 9 bases outside the gene matches. This CDR3 is built from 15 residues. From germline, CDR1 is DFQATT and CDR2 SNEGSKA (reference sequence). CDR3: CSASKGGAVNQPQHF. The CDR3 DNA sequence: TGCAGTGCTAGTAAAGGGGGCGCGGTAAATCAGCCCCAGCATTTT.

V gene TRBV3-1 (or the pseudogene TRBV3-2) combines with J gene TRBJ2-2; possibly TRBD2 for D (6 bases). CDR1 is LGHDT, CDR2 YNNKEL, per germline (reference sequence). Trimming pared 4 bases from V and 6 bases from J, leaving 15 bases between. The CDR3 covers 15 residues. CDR3 nucleotides: TGTGCCAGCAGCCTCCCTACGGGGAGGTCCGGGGAGCTGTTTTTT. It yields the protein CASSLPTGRSGELFF.

The gene calls are TRBV5-5 and TRBJ1-3, with 9 bases fitting TRBD1. This CDR3 has 15 amino acids. Germline V lookup: CDR1 SGHKS, CDR2 YYEKEE (reference sequence). Trimming took 5 bases from V and 0 from J; bases not matched to a gene: 3. CDR3 nucleotide sequence: TGTGCCAGCAGGGGACAGGGTATCTCTGGAAACACCATATATTTT. Its translation is CASRGQGISGNTIYF.

The J gene is TRBJ2-3, the V gene TRBV24-1, with D hard to call. From germline, CDR1 is KGHDR and CDR2 SFDVKD. The CDR3 covers 14 residues. The V gene lost 4 bases and the J gene lost 0 bases, with 7 bases spanning the gap. As DNA, the CDR3 is TGTGCCACCAGTGAATCTCCTAGCACAGATACGCAGTATTTT. It yields the protein CATSESPSTDTQYF.